The rows below give T cell receptor beta chains drawn from one sample of a study of cytomegalovirus exposure and HLA in healthy donors. This table comes from immunoSEQ multiplex PCR, and its TCRdb copy is limited to in-frame clones, with some not included. The data hold about 130,000 clones, with about 74% observed a single time. What was sequenced was PBMCs. The receptors stem from a man aged 40-50 years in good health and CMV-seropositive. Both conserved end residues are part of each CDR3. D genes are given only for firm matches. Size is omitted from some rows. Given values are once, few, many or a class for expanded clones.

clone size: few; V gene: TRBV6-5; D gene: TRBD2; J gene: TRBJ2-1; CDR3 protein: CAISSPGLAAYNEQFF; CDR3 DNA: TGTGCCATCAGTTCCCCGGGACTAGCAGCCTACAATGAGCAGTTCTTC
clone size: NA; V gene: TRBV15; D gene: NA; J gene: TRBJ2-7; CDR3 protein: CATSRGDSYEQYF; CDR3 DNA: TGTGCCACCAGCAGAGGCGATTCCTACGAGCAGTACTTC
clone size: once; V gene: TRBV6-9; D gene: NA; J gene: TRBJ1-6; CDR3 protein: CASSYSARLYSNSPLHF; CDR3 DNA: TGTGCCAGCAGTTATTCGGCCAGGCTATATTCTAATTCACCCCTCCACTTT
clone size: NA; V gene: TRBV11-3; D gene: NA; J gene: TRBJ1-5; CDR3 protein: CASLLLGGTTYNQPQHF; CDR3 DNA: TGTGCCAGCCTGCTCCTCGGAGGGACGACTTACAATCAGCCCCAGCATTTT
clone size: NA; V gene: TRBV7-6; D gene: NA; J gene: TRBJ1-3; CDR3 protein: CASSLDSWSSGNTIYF; CDR3 DNA: TGTGCCAGCAGCTTGGATTCCTGGAGCTCTGGAAACACCATATATTTT
clone size: NA; V gene: TRBV27; D gene: TRBD2; J gene: TRBJ2-1; CDR3 protein: CASSFFSGSRGNEQFF; CDR3 DNA: TGTGCCAGCAGTTTCTTTAGCGGGAGTAGGGGCAATGAGCAGTTCTTC
clone size: once; V gene: TRBV5-8; D gene: TRBD1; J gene: TRBJ1-1; CDR3 protein: CASSRQGAEAFF; CDR3 DNA: TGTGCCAGCAGCCGACAGGGTGCTGAAGCTTTCTTT
clone size: NA; V gene: TRBV6-6; D gene: TRBD1; J gene: TRBJ1-2; CDR3 protein: CASTTGQNYGYTF; CDR3 DNA: TGTGCCAGCACCACGGGACAGAACTATGGCTACACCTTC
clone size: NA; V gene: TRBV7-9; D gene: TRBD1; J gene: TRBJ1-2; CDR3 protein: CASSLGQGGRDGYTF; CDR3 DNA: TGTGCCAGCAGCTTGGGACAGGGAGGTCGGGATGGCTACACCTTC
clone size: NA; V gene: TRBV10-1; D gene: NA; J gene: TRBJ1-5; CDR3 protein: CASSQPSLGTSQEPQHF; CDR3 DNA: TGCGCCAGCAGTCAACCTTCCTTAGGGACTTCGCAGGAGCCCCAGCATTTT
clone size: NA; V gene: TRBV7-2; D gene: TRBD1; J gene: TRBJ1-5; CDR3 protein: CASSQGTGPRPQHF; CDR3 DNA: TGTGCCAGCAGCCAGGGGACAGGTCCGCGGCCCCAGCATTTT
clone size: NA; V gene: TRBV19; D gene: TRBD1; J gene: TRBJ2-1; CDR3 protein: CASRTRTGFPNNEQFF; CDR3 DNA: TGTGCCAGTAGGACCCGGACAGGGTTCCCCAACAATGAGCAGTTCTTC
clone size: NA; V gene: TRBV30; D gene: TRBD1; J gene: TRBJ2-2; CDR3 protein: CAWSRQGWTGELFF; CDR3 DNA: TGTGCCTGGAGTCGACAGGGATGGACCGGGGAGCTGTTTTTT
clone size: NA; V gene: TRBV14; D gene: NA; J gene: TRBJ1-3; CDR3 protein: CASSRASPGNTIYF; CDR3 DNA: TGTGCCAGCAGCCGAGCGTCCCCTGGAAACACCATATATTTT
clone size: NA; V gene: TRBV5-6; D gene: NA; J gene: TRBJ2-5; CDR3 protein: CASSLTGETQYF; CDR3 DNA: TGTGCCAGCAGCTTAACGGGAGAGACCCAGTACTTC
clone size: NA; V gene: TRBV9; D gene: NA; J gene: TRBJ2-3; CDR3 protein: CASSLSDNTQYF; CDR3 DNA: TGTGCCAGCAGTCTTAGCGATAATACGCAGTATTTT
clone size: few; V gene: TRBV7-8; D gene: TRBD1; J gene: TRBJ1-5; CDR3 protein: CASSFAGTGGPQPQHF; CDR3 DNA: TGTGCCAGCAGCTTCGCCGGGACAGGGGGCCCTCAGCCCCAGCATTTT
clone size: NA; V gene: TRBV6-1; D gene: TRBD1; J gene: TRBJ1-2; CDR3 protein: CASSDGQGGYGYTF; CDR3 DNA: TGTGCCAGCAGTGACGGACAGGGGGGCTATGGCTACACCTTC
clone size: NA; V gene: TRBV5-1; D gene: TRBD2; J gene: TRBJ2-7; CDR3 protein: CASGITGLAGGEQYF; CDR3 DNA: TGCGCCAGCGGTATCACGGGACTAGCGGGGGGTGAGCAGTACTTC
clone size: once; V gene: TRBV29-1; D gene: NA; J gene: TRBJ1-1; CDR3 protein: CSVAGEAFF; CDR3 DNA: TGCAGCGTGGCAGGGGAAGCTTTCTTT
clone size: NA; V gene: TRBV10-3; D gene: TRBD1; J gene: TRBJ2-7; CDR3 protein: CAISESGQGYYEQYF; CDR3 DNA: TGTGCCATCAGTGAGTCCGGACAGGGGTACTACGAGCAGTACTTC
clone size: few; V gene: TRBV11-2; D gene: NA; J gene: TRBJ1-1; CDR3 protein: CASSRPTGKNTEAFF; CDR3 DNA: TGTGCCAGCAGCCGACCTACAGGGAAGAACACTGAAGCTTTCTTT
clone size: NA; V gene: TRBV6-6; D gene: TRBD1; J gene: TRBJ2-2; CDR3 protein: CASSMTGYTGELFF; CDR3 DNA: TGTGCCAGCAGTATGACAGGGTACACCGGGGAGCTGTTTTTT
clone size: NA; V gene: TRBV5-1; D gene: NA; J gene: TRBJ1-3; CDR3 protein: CASSFLLSGSGNTIYF; CDR3 DNA: TGCGCCAGCAGCTTTTTGCTCTCGGGCTCTGGAAACACCATATATTTT
clone size: NA; V gene: TRBV18; D gene: TRBD1; J gene: TRBJ1-5; CDR3 protein: CASSAEGASSNQPQHF; CDR3 DNA: TGTGCCAGCTCAGCGGAGGGGGCAAGTAGCAATCAGCCCCAGCATTTT
clone size: NA; V gene: TRBV29-1; D gene: TRBD1; J gene: TRBJ2-3; CDR3 protein: CSARTGQGADTQYF; CDR3 DNA: TGCAGCGCGAGAACTGGACAGGGAGCGGATACGCAGTATTTT
clone size: few; V gene: TRBV5-1; D gene: TRBD2; J gene: TRBJ2-2; CDR3 protein: CASSFDGPGRTGELFF; CDR3 DNA: TGCGCCAGCAGCTTTGACGGACCCGGGAGGACCGGGGAGCTGTTTTTT
clone size: NA; V gene: TRBV5-1; D gene: NA; J gene: TRBJ2-3; CDR3 protein: CASSLESGLSTDTQYF; CDR3 DNA: TGCGCCAGCAGCTTAGAGTCCGGGTTGAGCACAGATACGCAGTATTTT
clone size: NA; V gene: TRBV5-1; D gene: TRBD2; J gene: TRBJ2-1; CDR3 protein: CASSLEPSGYSCNEQFF; CDR3 DNA: TGCGCCAGCAGCTTGGAACCTAGCGGGTACTCCTGCAATGAGCAGTTCTTC
clone size: few; V gene: TRBV7-6; D gene: NA; J gene: TRBJ2-3; CDR3 protein: CASSLVGSTDTQYF; CDR3 DNA: TGTGCCAGCAGCTTAGTCGGGAGCACAGATACGCAGTATTTT
clone size: NA; V gene: TRBV28; D gene: NA; J gene: TRBJ1-6; CDR3 protein: CASRTARGANSPLHF; CDR3 DNA: TGTGCCAGCAGGACGGCCAGGGGAGCCAATTCACCCCTCCACTTT
clone size: NA; V gene: TRBV7-9; D gene: TRBD2; J gene: TRBJ2-1; CDR3 protein: CASSSGTSGYNEQFF; CDR3 DNA: TGTGCCAGCAGCTCCGGGACTAGCGGCTACAATGAGCAGTTCTTC
clone size: NA; V gene: TRBV5-1; D gene: NA; J gene: TRBJ1-1; CDR3 protein: CASSLVTAPGAEAFF; CDR3 DNA: TGCGCCAGCAGCTTGGTTACCGCCCCGGGAGCGGAAGCTTTCTTT
clone size: few; V gene: TRBV10-1; D gene: TRBD1; J gene: TRBJ2-3; CDR3 protein: CASSGQSDRVDTDTQYF; CDR3 DNA: TGCGCCAGCAGTGGCCAAAGCGACAGGGTGGACACAGATACGCAGTATTTT
clone size: NA; V gene: TRBV13; D gene: NA; J gene: TRBJ2-2; CDR3 protein: CASSLWFREQTGELFF; CDR3 DNA: TGTGCCAGCAGCTTATGGTTCCGGGAACAGACCGGGGAGCTGTTTTTT
clone size: NA; V gene: TRBV5-4; D gene: NA; J gene: TRBJ2-7; CDR3 protein: CASSLGGIKASYEQYF; CDR3 DNA: TGTGCCAGCAGCTTGGGAGGGATCAAGGCCTCCTACGAGCAGTACTTC
clone size: NA; V gene: TRBV10-2; D gene: NA; J gene: TRBJ1-2; CDR3 protein: CASRRGGAEYGYTF; CDR3 DNA: TGCGCCAGCAGGAGGGGGGGCGCGGAGTATGGCTACACCTTC
clone size: NA; V gene: TRBV15; D gene: NA; J gene: TRBJ1-1; CDR3 protein: CAIHGGFGSTEAFF; CDR3 DNA: TGTGCCATACATGGGGGGTTTGGAAGCACTGAAGCTTTCTTT
clone size: NA; V gene: TRBV5-8; D gene: NA; J gene: TRBJ1-3; CDR3 protein: CASIDQAGRNTIYF; CDR3 DNA: TGTGCCAGCATTGACCAAGCGGGAAGAAACACCATATATTTT
clone size: NA; V gene: TRBV28; D gene: TRBD1; J gene: TRBJ1-6; CDR3 protein: CASRELETGLLGMHSPLHF; CDR3 DNA: TGTGCCAGCAGAGAACTTGAGACAGGGCTTCTTGGGATGCATTCACCCCTCCACTTT
clone size: NA; V gene: TRBV4-2; D gene: TRBD1; J gene: TRBJ2-7; CDR3 protein: CASSHLGQGVYEQYF; CDR3 DNA: TGTGCCAGCAGCCACCTGGGACAGGGGGTCTACGAGCAGTACTTC
clone size: once; V gene: TRBV5-1; D gene: TRBD2; J gene: TRBJ2-2; CDR3 protein: CASSLSSSASGVTGELFF; CDR3 DNA: TGCGCCAGCAGCTTGAGTTCATCGGCTAGCGGGGTCACCGGGGAGCTGTTTTTT
clone size: few; V gene: TRBV25-1; D gene: TRBD1; J gene: TRBJ2-5; CDR3 protein: CASSEGTAGETQYF; CDR3 DNA: TGTGCCAGCAGTGAAGGGACAGCCGGCGAGACCCAGTACTTC
clone size: once; V gene: TRBV5-1; D gene: TRBD2; J gene: TRBJ2-7; CDR3 protein: CASRGGSASYEQYF; CDR3 DNA: TGCGCCAGCAGGGGAGGGTCGGCCTCCTACGAGCAGTACTTC
clone size: few; V gene: TRBV5-1; D gene: NA; J gene: TRBJ2-2; CDR3 protein: CASSIRETGELFF; CDR3 DNA: TGCGCCAGCAGCATTCGGGAGACCGGGGAGCTGTTTTTT
clone size: once; V gene: TRBV27; D gene: NA; J gene: TRBJ2-1; CDR3 protein: CASTRLSPSYNEQFF; CDR3 DNA: TGTGCCAGCACCCGCCTCAGTCCCTCCTACAATGAGCAGTTCTTC
clone size: NA; V gene: TRBV19; D gene: TRBD1; J gene: TRBJ2-7; CDR3 protein: CASSGTGSSYEQYF; CDR3 DNA: TGTGCCAGTAGTGGGACAGGGTCCTCCTACGAGCAGTACTTC
clone size: NA; V gene: TRBV13; D gene: NA; J gene: TRBJ2-7; CDR3 protein: CASRPRSSYEQYF; CDR3 DNA: TGTGCCAGCCGCCCACGTAGCTCCTACGAGCAGTACTTC